This T cell receptor (beta chain) was identified in a study of blood T cell repertoires in COVID-19. Across the whole study: From the United States, Italy and Spain came samples of acute and convalescent COVID-19. Sample material is recorded as cDNA or gDNA derived from T cells, B-cell-depleted T cells, or PBMCs.

Recruits, aged roughly 18 to 95 years, lived in 24 US areas. This clone was observed a single time. Per the authors' pipeline: How many nucleated cells were present was estimated from reference gene primer amplification. Only in-frame clones appear in the TCRdb table, and some are missing; sequencing was by immunoSEQ multiplex PCR. That table gives V, J and clone size, and the DNA gave D and trimming. The sample has under 350,000 clones, 65% to 90% seen once. This CDR3 region has 15 residues. After removal of 4 bases from V and 1 base from J, the junction contained 7 bases not matched to a gene. Germline loops: CDR1 SGHRS, CDR2 YFSETQ.

The rearrangement joins TRBV5-1 to TRBJ1-1; 7 bases match TRBD1. This TCR derives from a woman in her thirties or forties with acute COVID-19. Sequencing used PBMCs or T cells enriched from blood (not recorded which). Here the CDR3 DNA reads TGCGCCAGCAGCCTCCAGGGGGGCCCGAACACTGAAGCTTTCTTT. Translated: CASSLQGGPNTEAFF.